This entry describes one T cell receptor beta chain. This clonotype is a singleton in its sample. Its recognized antigen is unknown. Base qualities are not provided; no much larger clone lies one nucleotide away. One read is thin evidence. This sample is part of a study of T cells after yellow fever vaccination (dated by TCRdb to between 2019 and 2020). Some background on the complete study: The SMART-Seq v4 Ultra Low Input RNA kit was used to prepare libraries from fractions with low cell numbers. To follow T-cell clones before and after both primary and booster YFV17D yellow fever vaccination, bulk TCR alpha and beta repertoires underwent longitudinal sequencing. Two healthy male donors, one aged 18 to 30 and one aged 30 to 40 years, made up the cohort. Blood samples were taken at several timepoints before and after primary and secondary immunization, and bulk PBMC replicates and cell subsets were isolated.

Sequencing instrument: Illumina NovaSeq 6000. TCR cDNA was synthesized by 5'RACE template switching, which introduced a universal primer site and unique molecular identifiers. Priming of cDNA synthesis was performed from both the TCR alpha and TCR beta constant segments. Two PCR steps were used to amplify libraries, with sample barcodes and sequencing adapters being added in the second step. Sequencing of libraries was done on Illumina HiSeq 2500 (2x100 bp) or NovaSeq (2x150 bp). The published analysis was carried out like this. Reads were demultiplexed and collapsed into UMI consensus sequences with MIGEC, and V(D)J alignment was performed with MiXCR. Vaccine-responding clonotypes were identified with edgeR using replicate PBMC samples, with FDR below 0.01 and a log2 fold change above 5 up to day 15 being required. Each bulk clonotype was labeled CD4 or CD8 based on which sequenced repertoire, CD4 or CD8, contained the clonotype at higher abundance. Clones were called with MiXCR by TCRdb after fastp trimmed the public reads at Q25, and only in-frame beta chains were retained. Duplicate CDR3 protein sequences are folded into a single record with the most common DNA and genes. The V and J calls were determined by TCRdb, not by the authors. The sample data list some 420,000 distinct CDR3 sequences, and 15% to 20% of these were observed just once. The ten largest clones take up around 17% of the sample.

The sample's treatment or condition label, decoded: live attenuated yellow fever vaccine strain. At every blood-draw timepoint, two biological replicates of bulk PBMCs were collected. PBMCs were isolated from peripheral blood using a standard Ficoll-Paque protocol. TriZol was used to extract RNA from bulk PBMCs, CD4 and CD8 fractions, and dextramer-positive and dextramer-negative fractions. General findings and caveats noted by the study authors: The secondary T-cell response was found to be weaker but faster than the primary response, with a peak reached on day 5 rather than on day 15. Because only two donors were included in the study, the extent to which the findings can be generalized is limited. Most clones expanded after primary vaccination (96% of CD4 and roughly 91% of CD8) were re-detected after the booster, suggesting that broad memory maintenance occurred. A small share of clonotypes occurred in both CD4 and CD8 compartments, likely arising from convergent recombination. Computational filtering was required because FACS-sorted repertoires could contain abundant contaminating clonotypes from the bulk population.

This clonotype was sampled from a man in his late teens or twenties who received the YFV17D yellow fever vaccine. The sequencing here drew on PBMCs, taken before the yellow fever booster vaccination.

CDR3 loop: CSARAIIATNEKLFF. The nucleotides read TGCAGTGCTAGGGCTATCATTGCAACTAATGAAAAACTGTTTTTT. The receptor chain draws on TRBV20-1 and TRBJ1-4; the D gene assignment is ambiguous. V is reduced by 3 bases and J by 0 bases, leaving a spacing of 11 bases between them. From the cysteine through the phenylalanine, the CDR3 covers 15 amino acids. Of all the DNA, just the CDR3 is kept, 45 bases in frame from base 1. CDR1 and CDR2 are drawn from the germline V gene (reference sequence): DFQATT, SNEGSKA.